The T cell receptor beta chain under discussion was sequenced for a study of shared clonotypes between healthy human individuals. Looking at the study overall: Researchers drew samples from a couple of women and three men aged 18 to 49.

V trimming: 3 bases; J trimming: 4 bases; junction bases outside the gene matches: 5. There are 14 residues in the CDR3. Per the germline V gene, CDR1 is SGHNT and CDR2 is YYREEE (reference sequence). TCRdb's table, derived via immunoSEQ multiplex PCR, lists solely in-frame clones and lacks some. The sample shows fewer than 2.5 million clones, 93% of them seen only once. Concerning this clone: Its antigen remains unidentified. The same CDR3 also results from other DNA sequences found in this sample.

Study findings and constraints: Tissues were not sampled, only blood, and their repertoires likely differ.

All participating donors were Caucasian adults from Nashville, Tennessee. The sequenced sample consisted of naive CD4+ T cells from PBMCs. Indicated subset: CD45RA+ positively selected. V usage is TRBV5-4 and J usage is TRBJ2-5; 8 nucleotides align to TRBD1. This receptor was obtained from a man aged 18 to 35 in good health. Some clones in this sample may be carry-over from other donors' samples. This CDR3 is CASSSPTGGETQYF. CDR3 nucleotide sequence: TGTGCCAGCAGCTCCCCTACAGGGGGAGAGACCCAGTACTTC.